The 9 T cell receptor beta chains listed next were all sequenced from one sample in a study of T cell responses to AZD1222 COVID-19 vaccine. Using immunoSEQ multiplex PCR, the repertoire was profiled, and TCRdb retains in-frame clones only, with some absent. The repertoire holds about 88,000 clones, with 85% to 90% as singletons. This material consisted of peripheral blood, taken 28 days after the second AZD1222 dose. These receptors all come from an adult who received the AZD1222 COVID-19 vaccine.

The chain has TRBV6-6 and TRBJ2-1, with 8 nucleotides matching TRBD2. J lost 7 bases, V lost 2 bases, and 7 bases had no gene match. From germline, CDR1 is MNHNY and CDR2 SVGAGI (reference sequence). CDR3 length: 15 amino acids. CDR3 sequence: CASSYGGTRGNEQFF. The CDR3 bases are TGTGCCAGCAGTTACGGCGGGACTAGGGGAAATGAGCAGTTCTTC.

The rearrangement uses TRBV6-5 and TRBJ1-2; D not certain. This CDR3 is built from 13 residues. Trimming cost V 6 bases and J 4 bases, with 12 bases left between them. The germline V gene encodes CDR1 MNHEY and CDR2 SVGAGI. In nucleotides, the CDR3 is TGTGCCAGCAGGCCCGACGGTGGCTATGGCTACACCTTC. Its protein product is CASRPDGGYGYTF.

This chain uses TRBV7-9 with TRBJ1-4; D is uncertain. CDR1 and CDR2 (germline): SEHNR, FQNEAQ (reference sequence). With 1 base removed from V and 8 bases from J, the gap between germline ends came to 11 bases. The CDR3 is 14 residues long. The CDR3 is CASSLDRSGEKLFF. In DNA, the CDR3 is TGTGCCAGCAGCTTAGACAGATCGGGGGAAAAACTGTTTTTT.

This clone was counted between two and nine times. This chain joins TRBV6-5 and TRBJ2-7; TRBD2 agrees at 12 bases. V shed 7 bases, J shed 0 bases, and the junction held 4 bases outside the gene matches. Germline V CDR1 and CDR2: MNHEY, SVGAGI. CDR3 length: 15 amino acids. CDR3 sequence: CASKRTSGDSYEQYF. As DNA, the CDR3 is TGTGCCAGCAAAAGGACTAGCGGGGACTCCTACGAGCAGTACTTC.

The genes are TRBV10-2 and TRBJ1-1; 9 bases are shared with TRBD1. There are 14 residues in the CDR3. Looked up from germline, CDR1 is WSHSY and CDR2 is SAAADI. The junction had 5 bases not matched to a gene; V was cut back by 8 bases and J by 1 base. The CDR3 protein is CASGGTGPNTEAFF. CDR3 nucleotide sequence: TGCGCCAGCGGGGGGACAGGGCCGAACACTGAAGCTTTCTTT.

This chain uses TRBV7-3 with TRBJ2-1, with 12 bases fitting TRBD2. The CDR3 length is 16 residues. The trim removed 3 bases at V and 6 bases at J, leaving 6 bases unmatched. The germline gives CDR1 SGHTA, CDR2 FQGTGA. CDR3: CASSFLLAGGLNEQFF. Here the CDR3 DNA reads TGTGCCAGCAGCTTCCTACTAGCGGGGGGCCTCAATGAGCAGTTCTTC.

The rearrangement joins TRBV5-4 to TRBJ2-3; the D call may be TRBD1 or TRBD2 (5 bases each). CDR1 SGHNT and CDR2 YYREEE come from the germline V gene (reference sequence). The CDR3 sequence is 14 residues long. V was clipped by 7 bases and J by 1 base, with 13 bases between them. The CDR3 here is CASLRDRRTDTQYF. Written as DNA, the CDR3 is TGTGCCAGCCTCCGGGACCGACGCACAGATACGCAGTATTTT.

CDR3 protein: CASSRLAQRADTQYF. The DNA for the CDR3 is TGTGCCAGCAGTAGACTAGCTCAGAGAGCAGATACGCAGTATTTT. The genes are TRBV5-4 and TRBJ2-3, with TRBD2 matching over 7 bases. Looked up from germline, CDR1 is SGHNT and CDR2 is YYREEE (reference sequence). The CDR3 consists of 15 residues. V lost 5 bases, J lost 4 bases, and 10 bases stayed unmatched.

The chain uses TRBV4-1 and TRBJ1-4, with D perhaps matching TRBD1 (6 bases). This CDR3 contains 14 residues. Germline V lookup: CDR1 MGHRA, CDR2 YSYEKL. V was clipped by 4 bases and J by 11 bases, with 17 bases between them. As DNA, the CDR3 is TGCGCCAGCAGCCTTTCTACTGAGAGGGGGAAACTGTTTTTT. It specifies CASSLSTERGKLFF.